The text below deals with one TCR beta chain. Produced via immunoSEQ multiplex PCR; TCRdb's table is partial and in-frame only. The table lists hundreds of thousands of clones, around 86% of them singletons. This specimen comes from a study of blood T cell repertoires in COVID-19. Whole-study context: Samples of COVID-19 (acute and convalescent) were obtained from the United States, Italy and Spain. PBMCs, B-cell-depleted T cells, or T cells provided the cDNA or gDNA that made up the material.

CDR3 length equals 17 residues. Per the germline V gene, CDR1 is SGHRS and CDR2 is YFSETQ. Trimming left V 4 bases short and J 0 bases short, with 14 bases between. V gene TRBV5-1 combines with J gene TRBJ2-6, with D possibly TRBD2 on 6 matching bases. Sequences were obtained from peripheral blood. This TCR was recovered from a man between 60 and 70 years old who had recovered from COVID-19. CDR3 coding DNA: TGCGCCAGCAGCGGGGGGACCTCATCCTCTGGGGCCAACGTCCTGACTTTC. The encoded protein is CASSGGTSSSGANVLTF.